This TCR beta chain was captured in a study of T cell changes during pregnancy in multiple sclerosis. With 5 bases clipped from V and 3 bases from J, the junction kept 4 bases outside the gene matches. The CDR3 is made up of 14 amino acids. Germline V gene data show CDR1 as MNHNS and CDR2 as SASEGT. The protocol was immunoSEQ multiplex PCR, while the TCRdb copy is restricted to in-frame clones and leaves out a portion. The sample has about 48,000 clones; approximately 92% are singletons. This clone showed up just a few times. The chain has TRBV6-1 and TRBJ2-7; 10 bases map to TRBD2. The sample was CD4+ T cells from peripheral blood mononuclear cells, taken in the second trimester of pregnancy. This sequence was found in a female donor in good health, enrolled as a control in a pregnancy study. The CDR3 region has the DNA TGTGCCAGCAGTTGGACTAGCGGATACTACGAGCAGTACTTC. This translates into CASSWTSGYYEQYF.